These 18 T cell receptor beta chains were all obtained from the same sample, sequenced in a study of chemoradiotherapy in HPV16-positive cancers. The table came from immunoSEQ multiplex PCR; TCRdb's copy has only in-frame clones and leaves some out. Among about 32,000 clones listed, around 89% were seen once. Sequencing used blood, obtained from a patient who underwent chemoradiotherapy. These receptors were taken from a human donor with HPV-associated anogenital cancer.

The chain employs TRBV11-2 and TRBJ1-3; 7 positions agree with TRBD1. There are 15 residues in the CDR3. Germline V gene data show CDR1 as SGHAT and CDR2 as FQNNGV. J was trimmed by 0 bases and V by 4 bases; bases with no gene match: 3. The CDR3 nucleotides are TGTGCCAGCAGCTGGGGGACAGCCTCTGGAAACACCATATATTTT. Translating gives CASSWGTASGNTIYF.

The CDR3: CASSGRGEDGYTF. DNA for the CDR3: TGTGCCAGCAGCGGGAGAGGGGAGGATGGCTACACCTTC. The chain is built from TRBV7-9 and TRBJ1-2; weak D call: TRBD1 (5 bases). Trimming left V 5 bases short and J 6 bases short, with 13 bases between. This CDR3 has 13 residues. CDR1 is SEHNR, CDR2 FQNEAQ, per germline (reference sequence).

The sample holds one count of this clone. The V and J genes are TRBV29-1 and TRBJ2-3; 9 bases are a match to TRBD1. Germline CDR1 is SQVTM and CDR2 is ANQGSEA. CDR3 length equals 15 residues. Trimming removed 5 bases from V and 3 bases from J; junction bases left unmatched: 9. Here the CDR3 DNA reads TGCAGCGTTTTCCGTTACGGGACAGGGACAGATACGCAGTATTTT. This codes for CSVFRYGTGTDTQYF.

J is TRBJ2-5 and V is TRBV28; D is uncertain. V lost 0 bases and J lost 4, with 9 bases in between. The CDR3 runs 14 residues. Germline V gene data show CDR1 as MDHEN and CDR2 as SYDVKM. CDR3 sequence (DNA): TGTGCCAGCAGTTTATGGGGCCAGGCAGAGACCCAGTACTTC. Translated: CASSLWGQAETQYF.

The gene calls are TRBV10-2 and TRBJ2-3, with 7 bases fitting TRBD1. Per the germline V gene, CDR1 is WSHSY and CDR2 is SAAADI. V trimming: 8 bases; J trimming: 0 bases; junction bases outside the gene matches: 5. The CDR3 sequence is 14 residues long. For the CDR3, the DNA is TGCGCCAGCGGGGACAGCAAGAGCACAGATACGCAGTATTTT. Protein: CASGDSKSTDTQYF.

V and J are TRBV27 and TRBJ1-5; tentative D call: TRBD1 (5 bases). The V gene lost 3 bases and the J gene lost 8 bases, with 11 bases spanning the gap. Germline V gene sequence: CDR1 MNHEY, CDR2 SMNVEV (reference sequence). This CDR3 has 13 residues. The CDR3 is CASSLNRGEPQHF. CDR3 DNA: TGTGCCAGCAGTTTGAATCGAGGGGAGCCCCAGCATTTT.

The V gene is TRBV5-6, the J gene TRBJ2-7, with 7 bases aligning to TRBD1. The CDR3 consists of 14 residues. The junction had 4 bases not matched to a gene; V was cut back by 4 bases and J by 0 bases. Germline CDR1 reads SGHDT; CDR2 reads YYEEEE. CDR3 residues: CASSRRQGSYEQYF. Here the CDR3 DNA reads TGTGCCAGCAGCAGGAGACAGGGCTCCTACGAGCAGTACTTC.

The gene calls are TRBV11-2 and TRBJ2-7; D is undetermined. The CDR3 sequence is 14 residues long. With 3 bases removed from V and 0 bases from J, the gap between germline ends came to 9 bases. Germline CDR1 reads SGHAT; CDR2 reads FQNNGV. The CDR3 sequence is CASSLTQSSYEQYF. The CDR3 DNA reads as TGTGCCAGCAGCTTGACACAGAGCTCCTACGAGCAGTACTTC.

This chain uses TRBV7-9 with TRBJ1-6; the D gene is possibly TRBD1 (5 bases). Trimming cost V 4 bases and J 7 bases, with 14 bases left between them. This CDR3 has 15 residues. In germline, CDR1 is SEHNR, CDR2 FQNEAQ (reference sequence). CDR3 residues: CASSSRGGTNSPLHF. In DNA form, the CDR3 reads TGTGCCAGCAGCTCCCGGGGGGGGACCAATTCACCCCTCCACTTT.

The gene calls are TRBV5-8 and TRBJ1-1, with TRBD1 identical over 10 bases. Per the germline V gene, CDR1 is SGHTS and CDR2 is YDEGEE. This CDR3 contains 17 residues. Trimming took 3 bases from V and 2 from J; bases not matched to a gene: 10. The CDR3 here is CASSWGQGRQRNTEAFF. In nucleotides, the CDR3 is TGTGCCAGCAGCTGGGGACAGGGGAGACAAAGAAACACTGAAGCTTTCTTT.

The CDR3 sequence is CASSLAPTGNGANVLTF. Here the CDR3 DNA reads TGCGCCAGCAGCTTGGCACCGACAGGAAATGGGGCCAACGTCCTGACTTTC. The chain carries TRBV5-1 and TRBJ2-6; weak D call: TRBD1 (6 bases). CDR1 is SGHRS, CDR2 YFSETQ, per germline. The ends were cut back, 0 bases at V and 3 bases at J, with 13 bases in the middle. The CDR3 sequence is 17 residues long.

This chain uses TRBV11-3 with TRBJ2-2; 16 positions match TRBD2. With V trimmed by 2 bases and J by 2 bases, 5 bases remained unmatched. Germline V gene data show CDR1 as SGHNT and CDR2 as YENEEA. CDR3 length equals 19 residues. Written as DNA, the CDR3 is TGTGCCAGCAGCTTACCGGGACTAGCGGGAGGGCCAAACACCGGGGAGCTGTTTTTT. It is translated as CASSLPGLAGGPNTGELFF.

DNA for the CDR3: TGCGCCAGCAGCCAGCCTACAGGGACTAACTATGGCTACACCTTC. It specifies CASSQPTGTNYGYTF. V gene TRBV4-1 combines with J gene TRBJ1-2; D is perhaps TRBD1 (6 bases). The germline gives CDR1 MGHRA, CDR2 YSYEKL. The CDR3 runs to 15 residues. Between the trimmed V and J ends, which lost 3 bases and 0 bases, there was a span of 11 bases.

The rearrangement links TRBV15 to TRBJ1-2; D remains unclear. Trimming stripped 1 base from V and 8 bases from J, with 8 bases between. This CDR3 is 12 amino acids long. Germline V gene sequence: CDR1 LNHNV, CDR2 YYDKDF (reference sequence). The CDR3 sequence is CATSRGLSGYTF. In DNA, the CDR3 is TGTGCCACCAGCAGAGGTTTGAGCGGCTACACCTTC.

The CDR3 nucleotides read TGTGCCAGCAGTTCGGCAACCTTAAAGACTGAAGCTTTCTTT. Encoded protein: CASSSATLKTEAFF. The chain joins TRBV6-5 to TRBJ1-1, with D uncertain. V shed 4 bases and J shed 5 bases, with 14 bases lying between them. CDR1 MNHEY and CDR2 SVGAGI come from the germline V gene. The CDR3 consists of 14 residues.

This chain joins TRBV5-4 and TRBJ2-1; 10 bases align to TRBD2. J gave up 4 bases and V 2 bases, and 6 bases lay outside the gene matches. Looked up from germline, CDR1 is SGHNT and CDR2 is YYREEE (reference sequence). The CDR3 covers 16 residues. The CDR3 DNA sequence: TGTGCCAGCAGCTTCCCGTCGACTAGCGGGTACAATGAGCAGTTCTTC. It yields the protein CASSFPSTSGYNEQFF. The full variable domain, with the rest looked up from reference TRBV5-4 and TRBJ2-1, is ETGVTQSPTHLIKTRGQQVTLRCSSQSGHNTVSWYQQALGQGPQFIFQYYREEENGRGNFPPRFSGLQFPNYSSELNVNALELDDSALYLCASSFPSTSGYNEQFFGPGTRLTVL.

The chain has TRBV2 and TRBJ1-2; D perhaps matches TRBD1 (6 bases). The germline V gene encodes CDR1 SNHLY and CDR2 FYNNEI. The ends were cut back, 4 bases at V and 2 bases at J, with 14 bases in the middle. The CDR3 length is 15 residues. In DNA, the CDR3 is TGTGCCAGCAGTGGTTTAACAGGGAGGAACTATGGCTACACCTTC. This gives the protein CASSGLTGRNYGYTF.

The chain's CDR3 is CASNQGSVGSPLHF. CDR3 DNA sequence: TGTGCCAGTAACCAGGGGAGCGTTGGGTCACCCCTCCACTTT. The chain couples TRBV19 to TRBJ1-6; D might be TRBD1 (6 bases). V gave up 7 bases and J gave up 10 bases, with 17 bases separating them. Germline lookup yields CDR1 LNHDA and CDR2 SQIVND (reference sequence). CDR3 length: 14 amino acids.